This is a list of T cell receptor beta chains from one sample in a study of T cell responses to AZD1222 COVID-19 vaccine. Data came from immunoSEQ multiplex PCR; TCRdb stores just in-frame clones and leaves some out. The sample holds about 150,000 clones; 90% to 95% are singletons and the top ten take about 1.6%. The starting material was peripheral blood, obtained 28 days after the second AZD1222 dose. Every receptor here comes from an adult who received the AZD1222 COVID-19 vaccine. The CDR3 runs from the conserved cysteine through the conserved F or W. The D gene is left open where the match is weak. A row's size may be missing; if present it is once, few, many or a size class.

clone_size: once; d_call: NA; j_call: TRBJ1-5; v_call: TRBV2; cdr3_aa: CASSEAGGNQPQHF; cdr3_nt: TGTGCCAGCAGTGAGGCCGGGGGCAATCAGCCCCAGCATTTT
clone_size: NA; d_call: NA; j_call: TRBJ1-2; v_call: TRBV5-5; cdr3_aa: CASSLTGVHYGYTF; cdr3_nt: TGTGCCAGCAGCTTGACGGGCGTACACTATGGCTACACCTTC
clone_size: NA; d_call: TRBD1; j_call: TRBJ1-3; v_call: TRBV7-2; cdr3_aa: CASSLGGQAGNTIYF; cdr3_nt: TGTGCCAGCAGCTTAGGTGGACAGGCTGGAAACACCATATATTTT
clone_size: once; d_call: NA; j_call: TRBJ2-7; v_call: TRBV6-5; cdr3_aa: CASSWSGPYEQYF; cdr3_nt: TGTGCCAGCAGTTGGTCAGGACCCTACGAGCAGTACTTC
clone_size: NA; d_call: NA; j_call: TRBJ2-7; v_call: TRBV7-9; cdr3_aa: CASSLAEGTTYEQYF; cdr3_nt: TGTGCCAGCAGCTTAGCGGAGGGTACAACCTACGAGCAGTACTTC
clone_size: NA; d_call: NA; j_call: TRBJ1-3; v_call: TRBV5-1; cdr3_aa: CASSAGVTSGNTIYF; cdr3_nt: TGCGCCAGCAGCGCCGGGGTCACCTCTGGAAACACCATATATTTT
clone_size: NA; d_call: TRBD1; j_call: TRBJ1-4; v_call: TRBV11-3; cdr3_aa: CASSLDPYRGRMKGKLFF; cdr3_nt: TGTGCCAGCAGCTTAGACCCCTACAGGGGACGTATGAAGGGAAAACTGTTTTTT
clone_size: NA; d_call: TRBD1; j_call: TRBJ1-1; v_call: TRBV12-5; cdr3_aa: CASGAGTGGTEAFF; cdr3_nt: TGTGCTAGTGGTGCCGGGACAGGGGGGACTGAAGCTTTCTTT
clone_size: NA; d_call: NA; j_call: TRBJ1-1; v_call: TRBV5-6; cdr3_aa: CASIPFGGGNTEAFF; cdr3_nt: TGTGCCAGCATCCCGTTTGGGGGGGGAAACACTGAAGCTTTCTTT
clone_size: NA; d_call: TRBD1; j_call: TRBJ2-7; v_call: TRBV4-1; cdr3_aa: CASSQSRTGLYEQYF; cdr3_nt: TGCGCCAGCAGCCAATCGCGGACAGGGTTGTACGAGCAGTACTTC
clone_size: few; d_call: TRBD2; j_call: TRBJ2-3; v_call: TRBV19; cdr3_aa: CASSPSSAAGGQDTQYF; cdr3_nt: TGTGCCAGTAGTCCCTCGTCTGCGGCGGGGGGGCAAGATACGCAGTATTTT
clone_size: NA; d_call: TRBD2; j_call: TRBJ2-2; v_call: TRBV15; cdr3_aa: CATSRGLADNTGELFF; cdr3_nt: TGTGCCACCAGCAGAGGACTAGCGGATAACACCGGGGAGCTGTTTTTT
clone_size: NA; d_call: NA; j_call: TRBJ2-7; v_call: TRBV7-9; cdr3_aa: CASSLPTGLPPYEQYF; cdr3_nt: TGTGCCAGCAGCTTGCCTACAGGGCTGCCCCCCTACGAGCAGTACTTC
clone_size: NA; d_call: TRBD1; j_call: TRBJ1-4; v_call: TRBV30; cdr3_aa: CAWTPSGTGYEKLFF; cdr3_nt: TGTGCCTGGACCCCATCGGGGACAGGGTATGAAAAACTGTTTTTT
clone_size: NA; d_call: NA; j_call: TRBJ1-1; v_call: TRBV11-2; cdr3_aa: CASSLDHPGNPEAFF; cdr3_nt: TGTGCCAGCAGCTTAGATCATCCAGGCAACCCTGAAGCTTTCTTT
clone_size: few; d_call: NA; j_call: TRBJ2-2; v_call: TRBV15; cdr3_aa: CATSRELVRKNTGELFF; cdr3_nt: TGTGCCACCAGCAGAGAATTAGTGCGGAAGAACACCGGGGAGCTGTTTTTT
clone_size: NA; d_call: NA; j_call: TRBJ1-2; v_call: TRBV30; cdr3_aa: CASHLGGSGGYTF; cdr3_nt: TGTGCCAGCCACCTGGGCGGGAGTGGGGGCTACACCTTC
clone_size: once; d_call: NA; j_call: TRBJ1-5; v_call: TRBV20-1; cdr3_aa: CSASYPRGTYSNQPQHF; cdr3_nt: TGCAGTGCTAGTTATCCCAGAGGGACATATAGCAATCAGCCCCAGCATTTT
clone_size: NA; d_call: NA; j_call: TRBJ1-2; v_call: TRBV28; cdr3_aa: CASSTIWGSYGYTF; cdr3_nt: TGTGCCAGCAGCACCATATGGGGGTCCTATGGCTACACCTTC
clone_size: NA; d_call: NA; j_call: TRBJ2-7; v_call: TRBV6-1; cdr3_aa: CASSEAGRPQYF; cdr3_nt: TGTGCCAGCAGTGAAGCGGGCCGCCCCCAGTACTTC
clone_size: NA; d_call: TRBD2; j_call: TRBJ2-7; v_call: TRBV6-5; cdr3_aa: CASRGLSGSVYEQYF; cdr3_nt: TGTGCCAGCAGGGGACTCAGCGGGAGCGTCTACGAGCAGTACTTC
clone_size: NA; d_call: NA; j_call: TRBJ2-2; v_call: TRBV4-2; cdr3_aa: CASSQNFRSPGELFF; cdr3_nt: TGTGCCAGCAGCCAAAATTTTAGGTCCCCCGGGGAGCTGTTTTTT
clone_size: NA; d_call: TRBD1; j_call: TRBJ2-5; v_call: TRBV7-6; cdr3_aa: CASSRDSFQETQYF; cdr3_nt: TGTGCCAGCAGCCGGGACAGCTTCCAAGAGACCCAGTACTTC
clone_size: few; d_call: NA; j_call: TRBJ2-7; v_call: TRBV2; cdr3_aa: CASKERIPSYEQYF; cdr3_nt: TGTGCCAGCAAGGAGCGAATCCCTTCCTACGAGCAGTACTTC
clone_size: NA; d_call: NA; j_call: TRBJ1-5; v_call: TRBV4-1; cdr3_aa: CASSQDLSRRNQPQHF; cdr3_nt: TGCGCCAGCAGCCAAGATCTATCCCGGAGGAACCAGCCCCAGCATTTT
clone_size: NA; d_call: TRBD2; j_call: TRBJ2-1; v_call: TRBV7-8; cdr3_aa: CASWDSGGVHNEQFF; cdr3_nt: TGTGCCAGCTGGGATAGCGGGGGGGTCCACAATGAGCAGTTCTTC
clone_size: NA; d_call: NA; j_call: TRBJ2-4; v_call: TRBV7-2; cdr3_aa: CASRQGSKNIQYF; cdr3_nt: TGTGCCAGCAGGCAGGGATCCAAAAACATTCAGTACTTC
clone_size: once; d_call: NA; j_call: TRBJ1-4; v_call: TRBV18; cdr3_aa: CASSGRTVTNEKLFF; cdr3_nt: TGTGCCAGCTCAGGGAGGACGGTTACTAATGAAAAACTGTTTTTT
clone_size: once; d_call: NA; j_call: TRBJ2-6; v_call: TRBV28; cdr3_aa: CASSFGRGSGANVLTF; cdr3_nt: TGTGCCAGCAGTTTCGGACGGGGCTCTGGGGCCAACGTCCTGACTTTC
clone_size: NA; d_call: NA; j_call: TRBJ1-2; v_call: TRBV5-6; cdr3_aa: CASSLRGRKNYGYTF; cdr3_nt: TGTGCCAGCAGTTTACGTGGACGGAAGAACTATGGCTACACCTTC
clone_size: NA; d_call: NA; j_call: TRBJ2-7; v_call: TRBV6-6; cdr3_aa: CASAKGSYEQYF; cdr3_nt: TGTGCCAGCGCTAAGGGGTCCTACGAGCAGTACTTC
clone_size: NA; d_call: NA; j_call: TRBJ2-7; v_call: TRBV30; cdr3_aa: CAWSVQDSPYEQYF; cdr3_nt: TGTGCCTGGAGTGTTCAGGACAGCCCCTACGAGCAGTACTTC
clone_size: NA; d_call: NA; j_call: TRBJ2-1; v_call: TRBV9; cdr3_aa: CASSLRQYNEQFF; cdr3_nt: TGTGCCAGCAGCCTCCGACAATACAATGAGCAGTTCTTC
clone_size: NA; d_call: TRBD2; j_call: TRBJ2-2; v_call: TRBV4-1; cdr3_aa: CASSPGLAGNTGELFF; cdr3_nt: TGCGCCAGCAGCCCCGGACTAGCGGGAAACACCGGGGAGCTGTTTTTT
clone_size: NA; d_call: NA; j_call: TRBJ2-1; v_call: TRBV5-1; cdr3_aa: CASSRADEQFF; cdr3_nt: TGCGCCAGCAGCCGGGCAGACGAGCAGTTCTTC
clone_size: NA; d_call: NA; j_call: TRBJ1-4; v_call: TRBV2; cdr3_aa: CASRTDSTNEKLFF; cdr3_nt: TGTGCCAGCAGAACGGACAGCACTAATGAAAAACTGTTTTTT
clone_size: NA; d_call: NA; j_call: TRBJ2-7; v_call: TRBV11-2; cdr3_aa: CASSFRTGPYEQYF; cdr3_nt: TGTGCCAGCAGCTTCCGTACAGGGCCCTACGAGCAGTACTTC
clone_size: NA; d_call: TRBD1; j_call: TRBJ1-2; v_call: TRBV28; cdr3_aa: CASSFRQGNYGYTF; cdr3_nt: TGTGCCAGCAGTTTCCGACAGGGGAACTATGGCTACACCTTC
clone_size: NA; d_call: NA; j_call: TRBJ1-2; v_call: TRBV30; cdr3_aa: CAWSTSGDYGYTF; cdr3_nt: TGTGCCTGGAGTACGTCAGGGGACTATGGCTACACCTTC
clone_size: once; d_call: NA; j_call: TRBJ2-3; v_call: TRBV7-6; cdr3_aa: CASSLAVVATDTQYF; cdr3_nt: TGTGCCAGCAGCTTAGCGGTGGTAGCTACAGATACGCAGTATTTT
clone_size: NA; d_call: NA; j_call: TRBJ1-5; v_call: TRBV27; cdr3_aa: CASSFTGGNQPQHF; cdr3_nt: TGTGCCAGCAGTTTTACAGGAGGCAATCAGCCCCAGCATTTT
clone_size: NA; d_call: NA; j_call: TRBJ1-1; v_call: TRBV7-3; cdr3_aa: CASSRSTRNEAFF; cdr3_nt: TGTGCCAGCAGTAGAAGTACGAGGAATGAAGCTTTCTTT
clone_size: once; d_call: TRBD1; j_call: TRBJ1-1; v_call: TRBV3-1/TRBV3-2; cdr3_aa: CASSQVDRGWAFF; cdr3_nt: TGTGCCAGCAGCCAAGTGGACAGGGGTTGGGCTTTCTTT